Each of the 14 T cell receptor beta chains below was sequenced from the same sample in a study of T cell responses to AZD1222 COVID-19 vaccine. Profiled with immunoSEQ multiplex PCR; TCRdb holds only in-frame clones, not every one. The data contain 100,000 to 150,000 clones, roughly 90% of them singletons. The material was peripheral blood, obtained 28 days after the second AZD1222 dose. All receptors derive from an adult who received the AZD1222 COVID-19 vaccine.

The chain has TRBV6-2 or TRBV6-3 and TRBJ2-1; D not certain. Per the germline V gene, CDR1 is MNHEY and CDR2 is SVGEGT. The ends were cut back, 0 bases at V and 4 bases at J, with 4 bases in the middle. CDR3 length equals 13 residues. CDR3 amino acids: CASSYSTYNEQFF. The CDR3, as DNA: TGTGCCAGCAGTTACTCGACTTACAATGAGCAGTTCTTC.

The rearrangement uses TRBV15 and TRBJ2-5; D is perhaps TRBD1 (5 bases). CDR3 length: 18 amino acids. Trimming took 0 bases from V and 0 from J, leaving 17 bases between them. CDR1 LNHNV and CDR2 YYDKDF come from the germline V gene (reference sequence). The CDR3 loop reads CATSRDRRTQLYQETQYF. The CDR3 region has the DNA TGTGCCACCAGCAGAGATCGTCGGACACAACTGTACCAAGAGACCCAGTACTTC.

The V call is TRBV4-1, the J call TRBJ2-7, with D unclear. V was pared by 1 base and J by 3 bases, with 16 bases between. The CDR3 is 16 residues long. Germline assignment: CDR1 MGHRA and CDR2 YSYEKL. CDR3 sequence reads: CASSQVGTLSRYEQYF. For the CDR3, the DNA is TGCGCCAGCAGCCAAGTAGGAACATTGAGCCGCTACGAGCAGTACTTC.

V usage is TRBV7-3 and J usage is TRBJ1-2; possible D gene TRBD1, 6 bases. The V end was cut by 3 bases, the J end by 0 bases, with 8 bases between. The CDR3 is made up of 14 amino acids. CDR1 and CDR2 (germline): SGHTA, FQGTGA. This CDR3 is CASSFDRTNYGYTF. The CDR3, as DNA: TGTGCCAGCAGCTTCGACAGGACTAACTATGGCTACACCTTC.

The gene calls are TRBV5-1 and TRBJ2-2, with 8 bases matching TRBD2. The germline V gene has CDR1 SGHRS and CDR2 YFSETQ. The CDR3 loop spans 15 amino acids. The V gene end was trimmed by 0 bases and the J gene end by 5 bases; junction bases not matched to a gene: 3. The CDR3 loop reads CASSLDGGRTGELFF. The CDR3, as DNA: TGCGCCAGCAGCTTGGACGGCGGGAGGACCGGGGAGCTGTTTTTT.

The chain links TRBV7-9 to TRBJ1-2; 8 bases agree with TRBD1. Looked up from germline, CDR1 is SEHNR and CDR2 is FQNEAQ (reference sequence). This CDR3 spans 14 amino acids. The V and J ends lost 4 bases and 7 bases, in that order; junction bases with no gene match: 8. CDR3 nucleotides: TGTGCCAGCAGCTCGACCCCAGGGGGCTCTGGCTACACCTTC. It is translated as CASSSTPGGSGYTF.

The chain has TRBV7-9 and TRBJ2-3, with no clear D. CDR3 size: 17 residues. From germline, CDR1 is SEHNR and CDR2 FQNEAQ (reference sequence). Trimming cost V 1 base and J 0 bases, with 14 bases left between them. The CDR3 spells CASSLGLTISSTDTQYF. In DNA form, the CDR3 reads TGTGCCAGCAGCTTAGGGTTAACGATATCAAGCACAGATACGCAGTATTTT.

V and J are TRBV2 and TRBJ2-1; maybe TRBD1 (6 bases). The CDR3 sequence is 12 residues long. The V end lost 8 bases, the J end lost 12 bases, and 17 bases lay between the germline ends. CDR1 is SNHLY, CDR2 FYNNEI, per germline. This CDR3 reads CASGTYRERQFF. The CDR3 DNA reads as TGTGCCAGCGGAACTTACAGGGAGAGGCAGTTCTTC.

V is TRBV9 and J is TRBJ2-7; D call uncertain. The CDR3 loop spans 13 amino acids. CDR1 SGDLS and CDR2 YYNGEE come from the germline V gene. With 0 bases removed from V and 3 bases from J, the gap between germline ends came to 7 bases. The CDR3 bases are TGTGCCAGCAGCGTAGGGGTGGGCTACGAGCAGTACTTC. The encoded protein is CASSVGVGYEQYF. Variable domain in full (rest from reference TRBV9 and TRBJ2-7): DSGVTQTPKHLITATGQRVTLRCSPRSGDLSVYWYQQSLDQGLQFLIQYYNGEERAKGNILERFSAQQFPDLHSELNLSSLELGDSALYFCASSVGVGYEQYFGPGTRLTVT.

The gene calls are TRBV2 and TRBJ2-1, with 7 bases lining up with TRBD2. V dropped 7 bases and J dropped 7; count of bases not matched to a gene: 10. This CDR3 has 14 residues. Germline lookup yields CDR1 SNHLY and CDR2 FYNNEI. The CDR3 DNA reads as TGTGCCAGCACTAATCGGACTAGGTCTAATGAGCAGTTCTTC. It codes for CASTNRTRSNEQFF.

This clone was counted once. The chain combines TRBV29-1 with TRBJ1-1, with TRBD1 matching over 10 bases. With V trimmed by 6 bases and J by 7 bases, 11 bases remained unmatched. This CDR3 spans 14 amino acids. In germline, CDR1 is SQVTM, CDR2 ANQGSEA. In DNA, the CDR3 is TGCAGCGTCGCAATACTAGGACAGGGGGGTGAAGCTTTCTTT. Translated, it gives CSVAILGQGGEAFF.

This sequence joins TRBV28 and TRBJ1-2; 7 bases map to TRBD1. The CDR3 is made up of 13 amino acids. Germline V lookup: CDR1 MDHEN, CDR2 SYDVKM. Trimming removed 3 bases from V and 5 bases from J; junction bases left unmatched: 3. As DNA, the CDR3 is TGTGCCAGCAGTTTCAACAGGGGATATGGCTACACCTTC. As protein: CASSFNRGYGYTF.

V gene TRBV10-3 combines with J gene TRBJ1-2, with D unclear. The germline V and J ends were trimmed by 5 bases and 0 bases, with 13 bases remaining between them. The CDR3 consists of 15 residues. The germline gives CDR1 ENHRY, CDR2 SYGVKD. The CDR3 protein is CAISTTRTPNYGYTF. CDR3 nucleotides: TGTGCCATCAGTACAACCCGGACCCCTAACTATGGCTACACCTTC.

The rearrangement links TRBV5-1 to TRBJ1-6; 8 positions agree with TRBD1. Germline V lookup: CDR1 SGHRS, CDR2 YFSETQ. After removal of 4 bases from V and 10 bases from J, the junction contained 7 bases not matched to a gene. The CDR3 totals 14 residues. The CDR3 bases are TGCGCCAGCAGCCTCGGACAGGGACGATCACCCCTCCACTTT. As protein: CASSLGQGRSPLHF.